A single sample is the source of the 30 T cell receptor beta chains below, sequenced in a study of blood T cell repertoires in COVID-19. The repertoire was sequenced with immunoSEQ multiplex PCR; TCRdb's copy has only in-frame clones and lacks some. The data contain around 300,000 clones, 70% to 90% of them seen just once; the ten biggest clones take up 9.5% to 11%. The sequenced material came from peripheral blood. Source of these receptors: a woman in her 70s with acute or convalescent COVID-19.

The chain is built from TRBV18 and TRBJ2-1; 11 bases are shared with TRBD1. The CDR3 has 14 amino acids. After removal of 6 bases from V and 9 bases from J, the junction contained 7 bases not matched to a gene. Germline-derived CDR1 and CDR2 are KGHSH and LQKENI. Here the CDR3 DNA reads TGTGCCAGCTCCCCGGGACAGGGGGAGGTTGAGCAGTTCTTC. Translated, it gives CASSPGQGEVEQFF. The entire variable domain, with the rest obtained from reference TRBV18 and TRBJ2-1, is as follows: NAGVMQNPRHLVRRRGQEARLRCSPMKGHSHVYWYRQLPEEGLKFMVYLQKENIIDESGMPKERFSAEFPKEGPSILRIQQVVRGDSAAYFCASSPGQGEVEQFFGPGTRLTVL.

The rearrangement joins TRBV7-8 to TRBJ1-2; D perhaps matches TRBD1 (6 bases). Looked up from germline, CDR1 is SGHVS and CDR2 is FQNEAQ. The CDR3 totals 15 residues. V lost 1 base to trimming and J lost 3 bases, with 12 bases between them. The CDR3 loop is CASSLGSGVDYGYTF. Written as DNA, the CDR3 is TGTGCCAGCAGCTTAGGGTCAGGGGTGGACTATGGCTACACCTTC. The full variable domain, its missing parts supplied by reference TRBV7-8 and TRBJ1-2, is GAGVSQSPRYKVAKRGQDVALRCDPISGHVSLFWYQQALGQGPEFLTYFQNEAQLDKSGLPSDRFFAERPEGSVSTLKIQRTQQEDSAVYLCASSLGSGVDYGYTFGSGTRLTVV.

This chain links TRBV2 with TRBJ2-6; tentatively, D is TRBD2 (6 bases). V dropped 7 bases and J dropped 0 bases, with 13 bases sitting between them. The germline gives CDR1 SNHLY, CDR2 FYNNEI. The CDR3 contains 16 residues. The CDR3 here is CASTPQAGSGANVLTF. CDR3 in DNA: TGTGCCAGCACCCCGCAAGCGGGCTCTGGGGCCAACGTCCTGACTTTC. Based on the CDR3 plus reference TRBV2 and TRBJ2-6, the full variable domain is EPEVTQTPSHQVTQMGQEVILRCVPISNHLYFYWYRQILGQKVEFLVSFYNNEISEKSEIFDDQFSVERPDGSNFTLKIRSTKLEDSAMYFCASTPQAGSGANVLTFGAGSRLTVL.

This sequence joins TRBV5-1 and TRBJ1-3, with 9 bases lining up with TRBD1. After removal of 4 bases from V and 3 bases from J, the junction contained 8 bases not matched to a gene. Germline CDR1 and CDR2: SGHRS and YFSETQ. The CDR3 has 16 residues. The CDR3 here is CASSAGQGFRGNTIYF. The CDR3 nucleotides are TGCGCCAGCAGCGCGGGACAGGGTTTCCGTGGAAACACCATATATTTT.

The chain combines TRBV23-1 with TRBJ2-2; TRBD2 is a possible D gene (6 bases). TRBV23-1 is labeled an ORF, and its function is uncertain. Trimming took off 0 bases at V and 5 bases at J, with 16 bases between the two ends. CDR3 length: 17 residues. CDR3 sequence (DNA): TGCGCCAGCAGTCAATCAGGCGGGGTAGAGAGAACCGGGGAGCTGTTTTTT. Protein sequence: CASSQSGGVERTGELFF.

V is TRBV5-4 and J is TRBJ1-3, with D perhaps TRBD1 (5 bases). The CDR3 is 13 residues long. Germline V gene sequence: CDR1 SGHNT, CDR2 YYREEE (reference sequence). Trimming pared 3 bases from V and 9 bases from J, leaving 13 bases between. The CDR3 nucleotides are TGTGCCAGCAGCTCATACGACAGATCCACCATATATTTT. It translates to CASSSYDRSTIYF. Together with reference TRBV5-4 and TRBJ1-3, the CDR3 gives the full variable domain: ETGVTQSPTHLIKTRGQQVTLRCSSQSGHNTVSWYQQALGQGPQFIFQYYREEENGRGNFPPRFSGLQFPNYSSELNVNALELDDSALYLCASSSYDRSTIYFGEGSWLTVV.

The chain's CDR3 is CATRSTGVTGELFF. CDR3 coding DNA: TGCGCCACCAGATCGACAGGGGTTACCGGGGAGCTGTTTTTT. The chain carries TRBV5-1 and TRBJ2-2; 8 nucleotides line up with TRBD1. The CDR3 consists of 14 residues. The germline gives CDR1 SGHRS, CDR2 YFSETQ. With V trimmed by 9 bases and J by 5 bases, 9 bases remained unmatched.

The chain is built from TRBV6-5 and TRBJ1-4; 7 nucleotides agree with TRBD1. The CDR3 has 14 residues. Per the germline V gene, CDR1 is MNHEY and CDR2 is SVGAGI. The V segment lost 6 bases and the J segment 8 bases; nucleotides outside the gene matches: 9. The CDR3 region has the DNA TGTGCCAGCAGAAGACAGGGAATGGTAGAAAAACTGTTTTTT. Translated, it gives CASRRQGMVEKLFF.

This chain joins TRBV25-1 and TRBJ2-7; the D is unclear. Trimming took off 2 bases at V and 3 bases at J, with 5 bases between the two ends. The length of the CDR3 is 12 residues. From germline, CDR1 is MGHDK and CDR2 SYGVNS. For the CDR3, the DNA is TGTGCCAGCAGTGAAAACGGCTACGAGCAGTACTTC. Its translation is CASSENGYEQYF.

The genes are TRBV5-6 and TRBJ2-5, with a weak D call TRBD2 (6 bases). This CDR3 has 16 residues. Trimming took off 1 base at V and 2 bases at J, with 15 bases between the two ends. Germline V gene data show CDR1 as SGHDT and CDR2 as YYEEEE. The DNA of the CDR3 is TGTGCCAGCAGCTTGTTAGTAGTAGCGGAACAAGAGACCCAGTACTTC. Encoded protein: CASSLLVVAEQETQYF.

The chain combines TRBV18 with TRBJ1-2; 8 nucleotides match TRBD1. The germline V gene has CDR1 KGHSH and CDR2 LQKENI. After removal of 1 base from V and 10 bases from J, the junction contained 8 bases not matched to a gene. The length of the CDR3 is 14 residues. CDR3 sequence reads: CASSPRTGNPLYTF. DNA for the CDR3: TGTGCCAGCTCACCACGGACAGGGAATCCCCTCTACACCTTC.

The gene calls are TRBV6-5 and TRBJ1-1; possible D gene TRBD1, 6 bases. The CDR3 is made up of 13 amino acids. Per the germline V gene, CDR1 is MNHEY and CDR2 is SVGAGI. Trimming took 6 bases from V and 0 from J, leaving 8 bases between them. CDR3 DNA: TGTGCCAGCAGCGGACAGATGAACACTGAAGCTTTCTTT. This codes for CASSGQMNTEAFF.

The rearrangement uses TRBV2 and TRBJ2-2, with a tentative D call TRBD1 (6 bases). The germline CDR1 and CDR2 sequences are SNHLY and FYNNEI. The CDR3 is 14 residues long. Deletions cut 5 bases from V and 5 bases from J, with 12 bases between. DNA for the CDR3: TGTGCCAGCAGTATGACAGGTCAAACCGGGGAGCTGTTTTTT. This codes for CASSMTGQTGELFF.

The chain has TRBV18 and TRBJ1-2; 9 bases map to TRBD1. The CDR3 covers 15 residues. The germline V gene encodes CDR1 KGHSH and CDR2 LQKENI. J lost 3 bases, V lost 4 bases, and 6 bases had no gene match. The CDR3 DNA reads TGTGCCAGCTCACAGGACAGGGGAGCATACTATGGCTACACCTTC. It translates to CASSQDRGAYYGYTF.

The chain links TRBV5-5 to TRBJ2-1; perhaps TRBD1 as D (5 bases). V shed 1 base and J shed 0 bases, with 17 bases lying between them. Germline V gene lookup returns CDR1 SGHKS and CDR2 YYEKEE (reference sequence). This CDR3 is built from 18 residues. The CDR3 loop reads CASSLRLTSGRSYNEQFF. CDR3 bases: TGTGCCAGCAGCTTGAGGCTTACCTCAGGGCGCTCCTACAATGAGCAGTTCTTC.

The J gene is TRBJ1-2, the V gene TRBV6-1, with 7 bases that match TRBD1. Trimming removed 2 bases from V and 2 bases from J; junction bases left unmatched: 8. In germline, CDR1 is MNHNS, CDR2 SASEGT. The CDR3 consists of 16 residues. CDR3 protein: CASSEYRGDRNYGYTF. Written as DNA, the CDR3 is TGTGCCAGCAGTGAATATCGTGGGGACAGAAACTATGGCTACACCTTC.

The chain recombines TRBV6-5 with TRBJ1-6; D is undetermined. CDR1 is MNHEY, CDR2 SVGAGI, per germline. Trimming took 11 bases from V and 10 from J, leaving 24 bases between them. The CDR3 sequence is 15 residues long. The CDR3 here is CAGSDARRVGSPLHF. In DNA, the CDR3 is TGTGCCGGTTCCGACGCTAGGCGGGTAGGGTCACCCCTCCACTTT.

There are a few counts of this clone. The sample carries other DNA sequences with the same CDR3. The CDR3 nucleotides are TGTGCCATCAGCGGGGGGGAGACCCAGTACTTC. Amino acids: CAISGGETQYF. The chain uses TRBV10-3 and TRBJ2-5, with 7 bases lining up with TRBD2. Germline V CDR1 and CDR2: ENHRY, SYGVKD. The CDR3 is made up of 11 amino acids. Germline trimming cut 6 bases from V and 5 bases from J; bases unmatched to any gene: 0.

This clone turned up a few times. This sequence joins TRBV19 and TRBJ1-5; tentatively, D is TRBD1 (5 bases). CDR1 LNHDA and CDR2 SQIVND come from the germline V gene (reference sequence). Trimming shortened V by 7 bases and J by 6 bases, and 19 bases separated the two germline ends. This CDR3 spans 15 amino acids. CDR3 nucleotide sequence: TGTGCCAGTACCCCCCCCGGCCGGGGGGTTCAGCCCCAGCATTTT. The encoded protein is CASTPPGRGVQPQHF. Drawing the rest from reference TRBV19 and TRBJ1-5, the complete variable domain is DGGITQSPKYLFRKEGQNVTLSCEQNLNHDAMYWYRQDPGQGLRLIYYSQIVNDFQKGDIAEGYSVSREKKESFPLTVTSAQKNPTAFYLCASTPPGRGVQPQHFGDGTRLSIL.

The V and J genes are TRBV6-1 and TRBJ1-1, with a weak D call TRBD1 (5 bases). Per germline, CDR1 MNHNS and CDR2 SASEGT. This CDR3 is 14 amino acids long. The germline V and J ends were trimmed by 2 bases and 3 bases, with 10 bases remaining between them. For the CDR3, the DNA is TGTGCCAGCAGTGAACTCGGGGGGGACACTGAAGCTTTCTTT. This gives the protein CASSELGGDTEAFF.

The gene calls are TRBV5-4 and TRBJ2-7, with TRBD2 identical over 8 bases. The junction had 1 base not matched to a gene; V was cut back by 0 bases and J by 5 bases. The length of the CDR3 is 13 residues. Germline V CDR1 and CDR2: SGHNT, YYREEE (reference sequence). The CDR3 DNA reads TGTGCCAGCAGCTTGGCGGGGGGGGACGAGCAGTACTTC. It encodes CASSLAGGDEQYF.

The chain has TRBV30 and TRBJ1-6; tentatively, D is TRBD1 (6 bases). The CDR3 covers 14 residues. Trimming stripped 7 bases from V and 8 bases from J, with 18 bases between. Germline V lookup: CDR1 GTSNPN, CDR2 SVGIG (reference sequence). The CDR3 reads CAFTGNSHHSPLHF. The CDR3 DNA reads TGTGCCTTTACAGGGAATTCCCACCATTCACCCCTCCACTTT.

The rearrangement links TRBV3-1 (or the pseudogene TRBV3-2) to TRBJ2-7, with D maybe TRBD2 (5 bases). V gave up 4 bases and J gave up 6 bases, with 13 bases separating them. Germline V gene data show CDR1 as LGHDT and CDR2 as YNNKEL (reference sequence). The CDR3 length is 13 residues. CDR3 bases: TGTGCCAGCAGCCCGCCGGGAAGTCTCGAGCAGTACTTC. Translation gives CASSPPGSLEQYF.

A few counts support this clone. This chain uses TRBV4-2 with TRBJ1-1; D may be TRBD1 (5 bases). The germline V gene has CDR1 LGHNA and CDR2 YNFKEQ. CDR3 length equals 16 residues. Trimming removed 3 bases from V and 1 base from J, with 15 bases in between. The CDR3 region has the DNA TGTGCCAGCAGCCAGGACAAAGCCGGTCGGAACACTGAAGCTTTCTTT. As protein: CASSQDKAGRNTEAFF.

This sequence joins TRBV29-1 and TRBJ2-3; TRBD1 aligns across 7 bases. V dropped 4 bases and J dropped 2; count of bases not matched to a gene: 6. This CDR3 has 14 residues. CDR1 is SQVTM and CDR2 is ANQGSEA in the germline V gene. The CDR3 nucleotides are TGCAGCGTTGGGACAGGCAGAAACACAGATACGCAGTATTTT. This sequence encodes CSVGTGRNTDTQYF.

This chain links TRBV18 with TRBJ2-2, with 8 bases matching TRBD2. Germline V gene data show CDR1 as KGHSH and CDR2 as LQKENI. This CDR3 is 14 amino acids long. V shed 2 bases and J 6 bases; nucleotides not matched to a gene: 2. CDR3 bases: TGTGCCAGCTCACCAATGGGACTAGCCGGGGAGCTGTTTTTT. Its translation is CASSPMGLAGELFF.

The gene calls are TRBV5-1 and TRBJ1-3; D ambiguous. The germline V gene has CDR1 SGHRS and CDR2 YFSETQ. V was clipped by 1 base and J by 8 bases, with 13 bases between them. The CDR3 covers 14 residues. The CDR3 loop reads CASSLNPRRDTIYF. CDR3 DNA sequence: TGCGCCAGCAGCTTGAACCCTCGCCGGGACACCATATATTTT.

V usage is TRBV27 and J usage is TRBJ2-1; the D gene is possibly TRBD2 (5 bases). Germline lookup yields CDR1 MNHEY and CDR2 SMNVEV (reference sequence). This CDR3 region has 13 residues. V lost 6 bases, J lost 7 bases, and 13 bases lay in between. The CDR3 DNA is TGTGCCAGCAGGATCCTAACGGGGAATGAGCAGTTCTTC. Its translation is CASRILTGNEQFF.

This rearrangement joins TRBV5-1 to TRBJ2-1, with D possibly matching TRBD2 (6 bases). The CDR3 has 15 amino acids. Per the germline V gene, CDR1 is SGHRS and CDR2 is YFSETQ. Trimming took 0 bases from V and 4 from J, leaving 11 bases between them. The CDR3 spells CASSLEGLKYNEQFF. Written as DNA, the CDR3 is TGCGCCAGCAGCTTGGAGGGACTCAAATACAATGAGCAGTTCTTC. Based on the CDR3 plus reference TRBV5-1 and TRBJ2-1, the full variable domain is KAGVTQTPRYLIKTRGQQVTLSCSPISGHRSVSWYQQTPGQGLQFLFEYFSETQRNKGNFPGRFSGRQFSNSRSEMNVSTLELGDSALYLCASSLEGLKYNEQFFGPGTRLTVL.

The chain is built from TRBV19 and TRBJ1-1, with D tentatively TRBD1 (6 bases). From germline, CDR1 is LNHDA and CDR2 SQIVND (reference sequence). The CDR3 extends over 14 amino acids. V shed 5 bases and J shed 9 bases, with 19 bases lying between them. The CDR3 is CASSSRQAPLQAFF. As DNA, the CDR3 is TGTGCCAGTAGTTCGAGACAGGCCCCACTTCAAGCTTTCTTT.